These 18 T cell receptor gamma chains were sequenced from one sample in a study of gamma-delta T cells after stem cell transplantation. TCRdb reran clone calling via CATT on the RT-PCR reads. Here the sample spans around 5,000 gamma-chain clones, approximately 20% being singletons. The sample consisted of gamma-delta T cells. Receptors were obtained from a human donor. It is not recorded whose cells these are; they may come from a transplant donor.

The chain is built from TRGV3 and TRGJ1 or TRGJ2. This CDR3 has 11 amino acids. Trimming took 0 bases from V and 12 from J; bases not matched to a gene: 5. The germline V gene encodes CDR1 VTNTFY and CDR2 YDVSTARD (reference sequence). CDR3 sequence: CATWDRLRKLF. As DNA, the CDR3 is TGTGCCACCTGGGACAGGCTTAGGAAACTCTTT.

To note about this clone: The sample contains more than one DNA sequence encoding this CDR3. The rearrangement joins TRGV2 to TRGJ1 or TRGJ2. CDR1 is EGSNGY and CDR2 is YDSYNSKV in the germline V gene. This CDR3 contains 14 residues. Trimming cost V 0 bases and J 0 bases; bases outside gene matches: 2. DNA for the CDR3: TGTGCCACCTGGGACGGGTTGAATTATTATAAGAAACTCTTT. This translates into CATWDGLNYYKKLF.

This clone was counted only a few times. This chain joins TRGV9 and TRGJ1 or TRGJ2. CDR1 is GITISATS and CDR2 is ISYDGTV in the germline V gene (reference sequence). The CDR3 is 13 amino acids. The J segment lost 4 bases and the V segment lost 0 bases, leaving 3 bases of the junction unmatched. As DNA, the CDR3 is TGTGCCTTGTGGGAGGTGCAATATTATAAGAAACTCTTT. Translation: CALWEVQYYKKLF.

This clone has more than one count but fewer than ten. The junction departs from germline at one end; a sequencing error may be responsible. The V call is TRGV3, the J call TRGJP2. Germline CDR1 and CDR2: VTNTFY and YDVSTARD (reference sequence). The CDR3 extends over 16 amino acids. CDR3 amino acids: CATWDSKYSSNWIKTF. DNA for the CDR3: TGTGCCACCTGGGACAGCAAGTATAGTAGTAATTGGATCAAGACGTTT.

As concerns this clone: A read error is possible here, since a much larger clone lies one base away. The identical CDR3 is also encoded by other nucleotide sequences in the sample. The chain is built from TRGV2 and TRGJ1 or TRGJ2. CDR3 size: 12 residues. The germline gives CDR1 EGSNGY, CDR2 YDSYNSKV. With V trimmed by 0 bases and J by 7 bases, 3 bases remained unmatched. The CDR3 DNA reads as TGTGCCACCTGGGACGGGAGGTATAAGAAACTCTTT. Translation: CATWDGRYKKLF.

Turning to this clone: At the DNA level, this CDR3 is encoded by other sequences in the same sample as well. V gene TRGV2 combines with J gene TRGJ1 or TRGJ2. V was pared by 2 bases and J by 8 bases, with 3 bases of the junction left unmatched. This CDR3 has 11 residues. Germline values: CDR1 EGSNGY, CDR2 YDSYNSKV. The CDR3 protein is CATWDAHKKLF. CDR3 DNA sequence: TGTGCCACCTGGGACGCCCATAAGAAACTCTTT.

The gene calls are TRGV3 and TRGJ1 or TRGJ2. The ends lost 0 bases at V and 7 bases at J; junction bases unmatched: 6. Germline V CDR1 and CDR2: VTNTFY, YDVSTARD (reference sequence). The CDR3 totals 13 residues. The CDR3 DNA reads as TGTGCCACCTGGGACAGGCTTCGGTATAAGAAACTCTTT. Protein: CATWDRLRYKKLF.

This sequence joins TRGV9 and TRGJ1 or TRGJ2. The CDR3 loop spans 14 amino acids. Germline lookup yields CDR1 GITISATS and CDR2 ISYDGTV (reference sequence). V trimming: 3 bases; J trimming: 0 bases; junction bases outside the gene matches: 5. CDR3 loop: CALWELANYYKKLF. In nucleotides, the CDR3 is TGTGCCTTGTGGGAGTTGGCGAATTATTATAAGAAACTCTTT.

The rearrangement uses TRGV5 and TRGJ1 or TRGJ2. The germline V gene has CDR1 VINAFY and CDR2 YDVSNSKD. J lost 3 bases, V lost 0 bases, and 5 bases had no gene match. The CDR3 has 14 amino acids. The CDR3 sequence: CATWDRRFYYKKLF. The CDR3 bases are TGTGCCACCTGGGACAGGCGCTTTTATTATAAGAAACTCTTT.

Relative to its sample, this clone is large (0.1 to 1%). Other DNA sequences in the same sample also yield this CDR3. This chain connects TRGV2 to TRGJ1 or TRGJ2. V lost 1 base, J lost 3 bases, and 3 bases stayed unmatched. This CDR3 has 13 amino acids. Germline CDR1 is EGSNGY and CDR2 is YDSYNSKV. This chain's CDR3 is CATWDGGYYKKLF. CDR3 coding DNA: TGTGCCACCTGGGACGGAGGTTATTATAAGAAACTCTTT.

Of note for this clone: At one of its ends the junction is not consistent with the germline gene, which may arise from a read error. The genes are TRGV4 and TRGJ1 or TRGJ2. Germline V CDR1 and CDR2: EGSTGY, YDSYTSSV. The CDR3 is 14 amino acids. The CDR3 spells CATWDGVDYYKKLF. The CDR3 nucleotides are TGCGCCACCTGGGATGGGGTGGATTATTATAAGAAACTCTTT.

Only one count was recorded for this clone. This chain connects TRGV2 to TRGJP2. The CDR3 extends over 12 amino acids. The junction had 7 bases not matched to a gene; V was cut back by 4 bases and J by 11 bases. The germline V gene has CDR1 EGSNGY and CDR2 YDSYNSKV. CDR3 in amino acids: CATWDGEWIKTF. DNA for the CDR3: TGTGCCACCTGGGATGGGGAGTGGATCAAGACGTTT.

The chain combines TRGV2 with TRGJ1 or TRGJ2. The CDR3 loop spans 14 amino acids. Germline CDR1 and CDR2: EGSNGY and YDSYNSKV. J lost 8 bases, V lost 0 bases, and 10 bases had no gene match. CDR3 sequence: CATWDGPNYDKKLF. DNA for the CDR3: TGTGCCACCTGGGACGGGCCGAACTATGATAAGAAACTCTTT.

Only a few counts were recorded for this clone. V is TRGV3 and J is TRGJ1 or TRGJ2. The V segment lost 0 bases and the J segment 7 bases; nucleotides outside the gene matches: 12. Germline V gene data show CDR1 as VTNTFY and CDR2 as YDVSTARD (reference sequence). CDR3 length: 15 residues. CDR3: CATWDRRGIWYKKLF. CDR3 DNA sequence: TGTGCCACCTGGGACAGGCGGGGAATTTGGTATAAGAAACTCTTT.

This clone was found a few times. The chain carries TRGV2 and TRGJ1 or TRGJ2. CDR1 and CDR2 from the germline V gene are EGSNGY and YDSYNSKV. CDR3 length: 13 residues. V was clipped by 1 base and J by 2 bases; unmatched bases: 2. The CDR3 spells CATWDGYYYKKLF. The CDR3 coding sequence is TGTGCCACCTGGGACGGCTATTATTATAAGAAACTCTTT.

This clone was found a few times. The genes are TRGV5 and TRGJP2. The CDR3 has 15 amino acids. Germline CDR1 is VINAFY and CDR2 is YDVSNSKD. After removal of 3 bases from V and 1 base from J, the junction contained 5 bases not matched to a gene. The CDR3 region is CATWDGPSSDWIKTF. For the CDR3, the DNA is TGTGCCACCTGGGACGGTCCTAGTAGTGATTGGATCAAGACGTTT.

This chain uses TRGV2 with TRGJ1 or TRGJ2. This CDR3 is 13 amino acids long. The trim removed 0 bases at V and 6 bases at J, leaving 5 bases unmatched. Germline V gene lookup returns CDR1 EGSNGY and CDR2 YDSYNSKV. CDR3 nucleotide sequence: TGTGCCACCTGGGACGGGCTAGCTTATAAGAAACTCTTT. It is translated as CATWDGLAYKKLF.

This clone was found a few times. Written as DNA, the CDR3 is TGTGCCTTGTGGGAGGTCGTAGCTAGAGAGGGCAAAAAAATCAAGGTATTT. As protein: CALWEVVAREGKKIKVF. The genes are TRGV9 and TRGJP. The germline CDR1 and CDR2 sequences are GITISATS and ISYDGTV (reference sequence). The trim removed 1 base at V and 12 bases at J, leaving 12 bases unmatched. The CDR3 consists of 17 residues.